These 8 T cell receptor beta chains share one sample of origin, sequenced in a study of T cell responses to AZD1222 COVID-19 vaccine. Data came from immunoSEQ multiplex PCR; TCRdb stores just in-frame clones and leaves some out. Here the sample spans 140,000 to 150,000 clones, 75% to 95% being singletons. The sample was peripheral blood, taken on day 0 of MenACWY control vaccination. The receptors here all came from an adult in good health.

The chain uses TRBV12-3 or TRBV12-4 and TRBJ1-5; D gene uncertain. V dropped 0 bases and J dropped 2 bases, with 2 bases sitting between them. The CDR3 has 13 amino acids. The CDR3 DNA reads TGTGCCAGCAGTTTAGCAGGCAATCAGCCCCAGCATTTT. Translating gives CASSLAGNQPQHF.

The chain carries TRBV4-1 and TRBJ1-1; no clear D gene. V was clipped by 1 base and J by 0 bases, with 9 bases between them. This CDR3 spans 15 amino acids. Germline V gene lookup returns CDR1 MGHRA and CDR2 YSYEKL. DNA of the CDR3: TGCGCCAGCAGCCAAGGTTCTCCCATGAACACTGAAGCTTTCTTT. It specifies CASSQGSPMNTEAFF.

The chain recombines TRBV3-1 (or the pseudogene TRBV3-2) with TRBJ2-1, with 8 bases matching TRBD2. CDR3 length: 15 residues. Trimming cost V 3 bases and J 2 bases; bases outside gene matches: 3. Germline V gives CDR1 LGHDT, CDR2 YNNKEL (reference sequence). The CDR3 DNA is TGTGCCAGCAGCCACATTAGCGGGACCTACAATGAGCAGTTCTTC. Translating gives CASSHISGTYNEQFF.

This clone is a singleton in its sample. The chain employs TRBV6-5 and TRBJ2-1, with 7 bases fitting TRBD1. The CDR3 runs to 16 residues. CDR1 is MNHEY, CDR2 SVGAGI, per germline. Germline trimming cut 4 bases from V and 1 base from J; bases unmatched to any gene: 7. The CDR3 loop reads CASSSPTGVSYNEQFF. CDR3 coding DNA: TGTGCCAGCAGTTCCCCAACAGGGGTTTCCTACAATGAGCAGTTCTTC.

This clone was seen a single time. V usage is TRBV10-1 and J usage is TRBJ2-7; D is ambiguous. The CDR3 contains 12 residues. From germline, CDR1 is WNHNN and CDR2 SYGVQD (reference sequence). Trimming pared 10 bases from V and 0 bases from J, leaving 10 bases between. The CDR3 here is CAIKAASYEQYF. In DNA, the CDR3 is TGCGCCATCAAGGCAGCCTCCTACGAGCAGTACTTC.

J is TRBJ1-2 and V is TRBV12-3 or TRBV12-4; 7 bases map to TRBD1. This CDR3 contains 11 residues. After removal of 11 bases from V and 8 bases from J, the junction contained 8 bases not matched to a gene. The CDR3 loop reads CAGGDSLGYTF. In DNA, the CDR3 is TGTGCCGGTGGGGACAGTTTGGGCTACACCTTC.

The chain is built from TRBV7-2 and TRBJ1-1, with D unresolved. Trimming removed 4 bases from V and 5 bases from J, with 11 bases in between. The CDR3 has 13 residues. Germline V CDR1 and CDR2: SGHTA, FQGNSA. The CDR3 loop is CASSSRLGTEAFF. The CDR3 DNA reads TGTGCCAGCAGCTCCCGGTTAGGGACTGAAGCTTTCTTT.

The V and J genes are TRBV12-3 or TRBV12-4 and TRBJ1-2, with D unclear. The CDR3 covers 12 residues. Trimming cost V 6 bases and J 4 bases, with 9 bases left between them. The CDR3 spells CASSGESYGYTF. The CDR3 coding sequence is TGTGCCAGCAGCGGAGAGAGCTATGGCTACACCTTC.